The 26 T cell receptor beta chains presented below share a single source sample, sequenced in a study of T cell responses to AZD1222 COVID-19 vaccine (dated by TCRdb to the early 2020s). Library preparation used the immunoSEQ multiplex PCR assay. This immuneACCESS table, as held by TCRdb, lists in-frame sequences with V and J called but not all clones. Of the missing ones, under half trace to an unresolved V gene in checked studies; the others have no known cause. A total of roughly 150,000 clones appear in this sample, 90% of them only once. The leading ten clones occupy 5% to 6.5% of the sample. Reading the label with the study, this specimen's time point is: about 28 days (+/-7) after the second vaccine dose. Specimen: peripheral blood, collected 28 days after the second AZD1222 dose. The source is an adult who received the AZD1222 COVID-19 vaccine.

V and J are TRBV15 and TRBJ2-2; 10 bases align to TRBD2. CDR1 and CDR2 from the germline V gene are LNHNV and YYDKDF (reference sequence). The CDR3 has 18 amino acids. With 0 bases clipped from V and 0 bases from J, the junction kept 4 bases outside the gene matches. In DNA form, the CDR3 reads TGTGCCACCAGCAGAGATTCCAGCGGGGGGGCGAACACCGGGGAGCTGTTTTTT. Translation gives CATSRDSSGGANTGELFF.

This clone was found once. The V gene is TRBV3-1 (or the pseudogene TRBV3-2), the J gene TRBJ1-2; 9 bases align to TRBD1. The junction had 4 bases not matched to a gene; V was cut back by 1 base and J by 7 bases. There are 14 residues in the CDR3. From germline, CDR1 is LGHDT and CDR2 YNNKEL (reference sequence). CDR3 sequence: CASSQGGQGSGYTF. The CDR3 DNA is TGTGCCAGCAGCCAAGGAGGACAGGGGAGTGGCTACACCTTC.

The rearrangement uses TRBV7-9 and TRBJ1-4; 8 nucleotides agree with TRBD1. Germline V gene data show CDR1 as SEHNR and CDR2 as FQNEAQ (reference sequence). The CDR3 runs 16 residues. J was trimmed by 2 bases and V by 2 bases; bases with no gene match: 4. The CDR3 region has the DNA TGTGCCAGCAGCTTACCCCAGGGGGCCACTAATGAAAAACTGTTTTTT. Protein: CASSLPQGATNEKLFF.

The chain couples TRBV3-1 (or the pseudogene TRBV3-2) to TRBJ1-5; no firm D call. Germline-derived CDR1 and CDR2 are LGHDT and YNNKEL (reference sequence). V lost 4 bases and J lost 7, with 11 bases in between. This CDR3 spans 13 amino acids. The DNA of the CDR3 is TGTGCCAGCAGCCCCGGAATGGACCAGCCCCAGCATTTT. Protein sequence: CASSPGMDQPQHF.

The chain recombines TRBV30 with TRBJ2-2; 7 bases align to TRBD1. The ends lost 3 bases at V and 2 bases at J; junction bases unmatched: 9. CDR3 length equals 16 residues. Germline V gene data show CDR1 as GTSNPN and CDR2 as SVGIG (reference sequence). Written as DNA, the CDR3 is TGTGCCTGGAGGGACCCAAGACAGGGCAACACCGGGGAGCTGTTTTTT. Translating it yields CAWRDPRQGNTGELFF. Combining the CDR3 with reference TRBV30 and TRBJ2-2 gives the whole variable domain SQTIHQWPATLVQPVGSPLSLECTVEGTSNPNLYWYRQAAGRGLQLLFYSVGIGQISSEVPQNLSASRPQDRQFILSSKKLLLSDSGFYLCAWRDPRQGNTGELFFGEGSRLTVL.

The chain uses TRBV6-2 or TRBV6-3 and TRBJ2-7; D tentatively fits TRBD1 or TRBD2 (5 bases each). The V gene's germline CDR1 is MNHEY and CDR2 SVGEGT. CDR3 length: 14 residues. V was trimmed by 2 bases and J by 3 bases, leaving 11 bases between them. The CDR3 region is CASSYGDGVYEQYF. CDR3 DNA: TGTGCCAGCAGTTACGGGGACGGCGTCTACGAGCAGTACTTC.

V and J are TRBV7-6 and TRBJ2-5, with D unresolved. The V end lost 3 bases, the J end lost 1 base, and 0 bases lay between the germline ends. Germline V gene sequence: CDR1 SGHVS, CDR2 FNYEAQ. The CDR3 runs to 11 residues. Written as DNA, the CDR3 is TGTGCCAGCAGCTTCCAAGAGACCCAGTACTTC. Residues: CASSFQETQYF.

The chain combines TRBV28 with TRBJ1-2; 7 positions agree with TRBD1. The CDR3 runs 18 residues. V trimming: 4 bases; J trimming: 8 bases; junction bases outside the gene matches: 22. Germline CDR1 is MDHEN and CDR2 is SYDVKM. CDR3 nucleotide sequence: TGTGCCAGCAGTTCCAGGGGGGGGCCGGCTCCCGACCGTCAGGGCTACACCTTC. As protein: CASSSRGGPAPDRQGYTF.

The CDR3 DNA sequence: TGTGCCAGCTCAAGCGGACAGTATACGCAGTATTTT. Translating it yields CASSSGQYTQYF. The chain carries TRBV18 and TRBJ2-3; perhaps TRBD1 as D (6 bases). With 5 bases removed from V and 7 bases from J, the gap between germline ends came to 10 bases. CDR3 length equals 12 residues. Germline lookup yields CDR1 KGHSH and CDR2 LQKENI.

This clone was recorded only once. The genes are TRBV7-9 and TRBJ2-2, with 9 positions matching TRBD2. J gave up 5 bases and V 3 bases, and 10 bases lay outside the gene matches. Germline CDR1 SEHNR, CDR2 FQNEAQ (reference sequence). The CDR3 extends over 17 amino acids. The CDR3 region is CASSFLASSGKTGELFF. Here the CDR3 DNA reads TGTGCCAGCAGCTTTCTAGCGTCTAGCGGGAAAACCGGGGAGCTGTTTTTT. Filled out from reference TRBV7-9 and TRBJ2-2, the complete variable domain reads DTGVSQNPRHKITKRGQNVTFRCDPISEHNRLYWYRQTLGQGPEFLTYFQNEAQLEKSRLLSDRFSAERPKGSFSTLEIQRTEQGDSAMYLCASSFLASSGKTGELFFGEGSRLTVL.

The chain is built from TRBV6-5 and TRBJ1-3; no clear D. The germline V gene has CDR1 MNHEY and CDR2 SVGAGI. V was pared by 6 bases and J by 0 bases, with 12 bases between. The CDR3 covers 15 residues. The CDR3 region is CASSPEQHSGNTIYF. As DNA, the CDR3 is TGTGCCAGCAGCCCCGAACAGCACTCTGGAAACACCATATATTTT.

The V call is TRBV28, the J call TRBJ1-5, with TRBD1 matching 8 bases. The CDR3 is 17 residues long. The V and J ends lost 2 bases and 6 bases, in that order; junction bases with no gene match: 12. Germline-derived CDR1 and CDR2 are MDHEN and SYDVKM. As DNA, the CDR3 is TGTGCCAGCAGTTTAGGTTCGGTACCAGGGGGCGTTCAGCCCCAGCATTTT. Protein: CASSLGSVPGGVQPQHF.

This sequence joins TRBV6-5 and TRBJ1-5, with 7 nucleotides matching TRBD1. This CDR3 region has 14 residues. Germline assignment: CDR1 MNHEY and CDR2 SVGAGI. Trimming cost V 6 bases and J 2 bases; bases outside gene matches: 4. The CDR3 DNA sequence: TGTGCCAGCAGGCAAACAGGGGGCAATCAGCCCCAGCATTTT. This sequence encodes CASRQTGGNQPQHF.

This clone showed up just once. The V and J genes are TRBV5-6 and TRBJ2-7, with TRBD1 matching 9 bases. CDR3 length equals 14 residues. Germline assignment: CDR1 SGHDT and CDR2 YYEEEE. The V and J ends lost 0 bases and 4 bases, in that order; junction bases with no gene match: 2. CDR3 bases: TGTGCCAGCAGCTTGGGGGACAGGGAATACGAGCAGTACTTC. Translating it yields CASSLGDREYEQYF.

The chain joins TRBV28 to TRBJ2-3, with TRBD2 identical over 9 bases. CDR3 length: 18 residues. Losses at the gene ends were 6 bases for V and 2 bases for J; bases not matched to a gene: 15. In germline, CDR1 is MDHEN, CDR2 SYDVKM. The CDR3: CASSPPPGTSRNTDTQYF. As DNA, the CDR3 is TGTGCCAGCAGCCCCCCGCCCGGGACTAGCAGAAACACAGATACGCAGTATTTT.

About this clone itself: At the DNA level, this CDR3 is encoded by other sequences in the same sample as well. This chain joins TRBV9 and TRBJ2-7; D possibly corresponds to TRBD2 (6 bases). Germline V gene data show CDR1 as SGDLS and CDR2 as YYNGEE. This CDR3 region has 14 residues. V gave up 2 bases and J gave up 0 bases, with 9 bases separating them. CDR3 in DNA: TGTGCCAGCAGCGTGGGGGGACTCTCCTACGAGCAGTACTTC. It codes for CASSVGGLSYEQYF.

CDR3 sequence: CASSSTGNNSPLHF. CDR3 sequence (DNA): TGTGCCAGCAGCTCGACAGGAAATAATTCACCCCTCCACTTT. The rearrangement links TRBV3-1 (or the pseudogene TRBV3-2) to TRBJ1-6, with a possible D match to TRBD1 (6 bases). Per the germline V gene, CDR1 is LGHDT and CDR2 is YNNKEL (reference sequence). The CDR3 runs 14 residues. V dropped 5 bases and J dropped 5 bases, with 10 bases sitting between them.

The V and J genes are TRBV28 and TRBJ1-6, with D possibly TRBD1 on 5 matching bases. Germline V gene lookup returns CDR1 MDHEN and CDR2 SYDVKM. The ends were cut back, 7 bases at V and 4 bases at J, with 11 bases in the middle. The CDR3 covers 14 residues. CDR3 sequence (DNA): TGTGCCAGCAATAACAGGTTGTATAATTCACCCCTCCACTTT. This codes for CASNNRLYNSPLHF.

J is TRBJ2-5 and V is TRBV6-6, with 7 bases that match TRBD2. CDR1 and CDR2 from the germline V gene are MNHNY and SVGAGI (reference sequence). V lost 8 bases and J lost 0; bases outside the gene matches: 9. There are 15 residues in the CDR3. CDR3 amino acids: CASGNRGEYQETQYF. As DNA, the CDR3 is TGTGCCAGCGGGAACCGGGGGGAGTACCAAGAGACCCAGTACTTC.

The rearrangement uses TRBV11-2 and TRBJ2-1; 8 nucleotides line up with TRBD1. The ends lost 4 bases at V and 10 bases at J; junction bases unmatched: 12. The CDR3 length is 15 residues. Germline V gene data show CDR1 as SGHAT and CDR2 as FQNNGV. CDR3 in amino acids: CASSSLTGVVLEQFF. CDR3 nucleotide sequence: TGTGCCAGCAGCTCCCTGACAGGGGTCGTGTTGGAGCAGTTCTTC.

The chain uses TRBV5-1 and TRBJ1-4; TRBD1 agrees at 7 bases. J lost 0 bases, V lost 5 bases, and 10 bases had no gene match. CDR3 length: 17 residues. In germline, CDR1 is SGHRS, CDR2 YFSETQ. CDR3 amino acids: CASSWGDRVATNEKLFF. The CDR3 nucleotides read TGCGCCAGCAGTTGGGGGGACAGAGTTGCAACTAATGAAAAACTGTTTTTT.

The chain has TRBV11-3 and TRBJ2-3, with 7 bases lining up with TRBD2. V lost 4 bases to trimming and J lost 0 bases; unmatched junction nucleotides: 7. CDR1 is SGHNT, CDR2 YENEEA, per germline. This CDR3 comprises 16 residues. DNA of the CDR3: TGTGCCAGCAGCTCCCAGGGAGGGGTGAGCACAGATACGCAGTATTTT. Protein product: CASSSQGGVSTDTQYF.

The chain joins TRBV28 to TRBJ1-2; 8 bases are shared with TRBD1. After removal of 6 bases from V and 7 bases from J, the junction contained 16 bases not matched to a gene. This CDR3 contains 16 residues. Germline V gene data show CDR1 as MDHEN and CDR2 as SYDVKM. The CDR3 region is CASSPNSGGAGFGYTF. The CDR3 DNA reads as TGTGCCAGCAGCCCGAATTCAGGGGGCGCGGGGTTTGGCTACACCTTC.

V usage is TRBV19 and J usage is TRBJ2-1, with D tentatively TRBD2 (6 bases). The CDR3 spans 18 residues. CDR1 is LNHDA and CDR2 is SQIVND in the germline V gene (reference sequence). Trimming cost V 5 bases and J 2 bases, with 22 bases left between them. In DNA, the CDR3 is TGTGCCAGTAGTTCACCGGGACTTCGCCGCAGTGCCTACAATGAGCAGTTCTTC. It encodes CASSSPGLRRSAYNEQFF.

This chain links TRBV4-3 with TRBJ1-3, with D unclear. Trimming took off 3 bases at V and 2 bases at J, with 5 bases between the two ends. This CDR3 has 13 amino acids. Germline V lookup: CDR1 LGHNA, CDR2 YSLEER. CDR3 sequence (DNA): TGCGCCAGCAGCCAGGGGACTGGAAACACCATATATTTT. Its translation is CASSQGTGNTIYF.

The chain combines TRBV10-2 with TRBJ1-4, with D maybe TRBD1 (5 bases). CDR3 length: 16 residues. V was trimmed by 3 bases and J by 0 bases, leaving 11 bases between them. CDR1 WSHSY and CDR2 SAAADI come from the germline V gene. CDR3 region: CASSDKGRTTNEKLFF. The CDR3 coding sequence is TGCGCCAGCAGTGACAAGGGGAGAACAACTAATGAAAAACTGTTTTTT.